The 11 T cell receptor beta chains in this list originate from one sample, sequenced in a study of blood T cell repertoires in COVID-19. This table comes from immunoSEQ multiplex PCR, and its TCRdb copy is limited to in-frame clones, with some not included. Among about 76,000 clones listed, approximately 80% were seen once. The sequencing input was peripheral blood. The receptor source for this set is a woman aged 60-75 years with acute or convalescent COVID-19.

The chain is built from TRBV9 and TRBJ2-3; TRBD2 agrees at 8 bases. CDR1 SGDLS and CDR2 YYNGEE come from the germline V gene. The CDR3 is 17 residues long. V shed 1 base and J 2 bases; nucleotides not matched to a gene: 9. As DNA, the CDR3 is TGTGCCAGCAGCGTAAACGGGGGGGCAGTTCACACAGATACGCAGTATTTT. It is translated as CASSVNGGAVHTDTQYF.

The genes are TRBV30 and TRBJ1-6; D is uncertain. The CDR3 is 17 residues long. Between the trimmed V and J ends, which lost 3 bases and 0 bases, there was a span of 15 bases. Looked up from germline, CDR1 is GTSNPN and CDR2 is SVGIG (reference sequence). CDR3 bases: TGTGCCTGGAGCGACCTTATGGGGAGCTCCTATAATTCACCCCTCCACTTT. It translates to CAWSDLMGSSYNSPLHF.

The genes are TRBV29-1 and TRBJ1-2, with 8 bases identical to TRBD1. CDR1 and CDR2 from the germline V gene are SQVTM and ANQGSEA. V lost 0 bases to trimming and J lost 3 bases; unmatched junction nucleotides: 15. The CDR3 covers 18 residues. The CDR3 DNA sequence: TGCAGCGTTGAAGACATTCCCGGGACAGGCCTTTTAGACTATGGCTACACCTTC. Encoded protein: CSVEDIPGTGLLDYGYTF. Full variable domain (rest looked up from reference TRBV29-1 and TRBJ1-2): SAVISQKPSRDICQRGTSLTIQCQVDSQVTMMFWYRQQPGQSLTLIATANQGSEATYESGFVIDKFPISRPNLTFSTLTVSNMSPEDSSIYLCSVEDIPGTGLLDYGYTFGSGTRLTVV.

This rearrangement joins TRBV5-1 to TRBJ2-7; tentatively, D is TRBD2 (6 bases). V lost 1 base, J lost 5 bases, and 10 bases lay in between. Germline V gene lookup returns CDR1 SGHRS and CDR2 YFSETQ. This CDR3 region has 13 residues. The CDR3 here is CASSLQQRDEQYF. CDR3 DNA: TGCGCCAGCAGCTTGCAGCAGCGGGACGAGCAGTACTTC.

The rearrangement uses TRBV2 and TRBJ1-2; 8 bases are shared with TRBD1. The CDR3 sequence is 14 residues long. V lost 7 bases and J lost 2; bases outside the gene matches: 6. Germline-derived CDR1 and CDR2 are SNHLY and FYNNEI. The CDR3 nucleotides read TGTGCCAGCACCTTCGGACAGGGAAACTATGGCTACACCTTC. Translation gives CASTFGQGNYGYTF.

The chain employs TRBV19 and TRBJ2-2; 7 nucleotides agree with TRBD1. Trimming removed 8 bases from V and 6 bases from J; junction bases left unmatched: 6. CDR1 and CDR2 (germline): LNHDA, SQIVND (reference sequence). The CDR3 has 13 residues. The CDR3 bases are TGTGCCAGTTCCCTTCAGGGGGCCGGGGAGCTGTTTTTT. This sequence encodes CASSLQGAGELFF.

This clone was detected a few times. The V gene is TRBV7-2, the J gene TRBJ1-5; D call uncertain. CDR1 is SGHTA and CDR2 is FQGNSA in the germline V gene. The CDR3 sequence is 15 residues long. With 4 bases removed from V and 0 bases from J, the gap between germline ends came to 10 bases. DNA of the CDR3: TGTGCCAGCAGCTATAACAGCAATAGCAATCAGCCCCAGCATTTT. Its translation is CASSYNSNSNQPQHF.

This chain joins TRBV29-1 and TRBJ2-3, with D maybe TRBD2 (6 bases). Germline CDR1 SQVTM, CDR2 ANQGSEA. Deletions cut 4 bases from V and 5 bases from J, with 16 bases between. The CDR3 is made up of 14 amino acids. CDR3 nucleotide sequence: TGCAGCGTTGGGAGGGACCTCCGTGGAGATACGCAGTATTTT. Residues: CSVGRDLRGDTQYF.

This clone was seen just once. The gene calls are TRBV19 and TRBJ1-3; 9 bases fit TRBD1. The germline V gene encodes CDR1 LNHDA and CDR2 SQIVND (reference sequence). The CDR3 length is 13 residues. Germline trimming cut 5 bases from V and 8 bases from J; bases unmatched to any gene: 4. The DNA of the CDR3 is TGTGCCAGTAGTCCCGGACAGGGGTACACCATATATTTT. Its translation: CASSPGQGYTIYF.

The chain employs TRBV27 and TRBJ2-3, with TRBD1 matching 9 bases. The CDR3 covers 16 residues. Germline values: CDR1 MNHEY, CDR2 SMNVEV (reference sequence). The junction had 11 bases not matched to a gene; V was cut back by 5 bases and J by 5 bases. Written as DNA, the CDR3 is TGTGCCAGCAGTCCCACCGGGACAGGGAGGAGAGATACGCAGTATTTT. Translating it yields CASSPTGTGRRDTQYF.

This rearrangement joins TRBV5-6 to TRBJ1-2; 8 positions agree with TRBD1. With 0 bases clipped from V and 13 bases from J, the junction kept 8 bases outside the gene matches. The CDR3 has 13 residues. In germline, CDR1 is SGHDT, CDR2 YYEEEE. The CDR3 DNA sequence: TGTGCCAGCAGCTTGGTTCTCCAGGGGGCGGTCACCTTC. Protein product: CASSLVLQGAVTF.